Listed below are T cell receptor beta chains from one sample, sequenced in a study of blood T cell repertoires in COVID-19. Repertoires were generated with immunoSEQ multiplex PCR, while TCRdb's copy carries only in-frame clones and drops some. The table records under 300,000 clones, 83% of them present only once. Sequencing was performed on peripheral blood. The receptors come from a human donor in a cohort sampled during active COVID-19. The conserved cysteine and the conserved F or W are not part of the CDR3 here. The size field is filled for only some rows; it gives once, few, many or a size class.

cdr3_aa	clone_size	v_call	j_call
AWSLGAQETQY	once	TRBV30	TRBJ2-5
ATKGSYTGELF	-	TRBV28	TRBJ2-2
ASSPGTSGRGGELF	-	TRBV7-2	TRBJ2-2
ASSGQAGVIGELF	-	TRBV2	TRBJ2-2
AISEGSRHSGEPQH	-	TRBV10-3	TRBJ1-5
ASSRRLAEDNEQF	-	TRBV18	TRBJ2-1
ASSLWGSGHNEQF	-	TRBV28	TRBJ2-1
ASSLGTGRLAEAF	once	TRBV28	TRBJ1-1
ASSQDRTGILAYEQY	-	TRBV3-1/TRBV3-2	TRBJ2-7
SATRRNEQF	-	TRBV20-1	TRBJ2-1
ASRTGWTEAF	few	TRBV30	TRBJ1-1
ASSLAATDTQY	-	TRBV10-1	TRBJ2-3
SASDRGQQY	-	TRBV20-1	TRBJ2-5
ASASGAGNTIY	few	TRBV6-5	TRBJ1-3
ANRDRAYGYT	-	TRBV30	TRBJ1-2
ANRAERSADTQY	-	TRBV2	TRBJ2-3
ASSPRTGVTYEQY	once	TRBV14	TRBJ2-7
ASMTYIKSGGVTDTQY	-	TRBV6-4	TRBJ2-3
ASSFHAGGSETQY	-	TRBV7-2	TRBJ2-5
ASSHRLAGGPTGELF	once	TRBV6-6	TRBJ2-2
ASTQDTSVRYNEQF	-	TRBV5-5	TRBJ2-1
ASTRQGGEAF	-	TRBV5-1	TRBJ1-1
ASSEVTSGQETQY	-	TRBV6-1	TRBJ2-5
SAGTGNEKLF	-	TRBV29-1	TRBJ1-4
SVGLPSGTGNTIY	-	TRBV29-1	TRBJ1-3
ATSREAGVDGYT	-	TRBV15	TRBJ1-2
ASSPEGTGVGQPQH	-	TRBV5-1	TRBJ1-5
ASSPGTTSSYEQY	-	TRBV18	TRBJ2-7
ASSYTGGSSYEQY	-	TRBV5-1	TRBJ2-7
ASSPGQDLNTEAF	-	TRBV19	TRBJ1-1
ASSSGQGGSGANVLT	-	TRBV5-1	TRBJ2-6
SVEDHGSTEAF	-	TRBV29-1	TRBJ1-1
ASSEAGPTYGYT	-	TRBV2	TRBJ1-2
ASSAQATGELF	-	TRBV10-1	TRBJ2-2
ASSQAGGNTGELF	-	TRBV3-1/TRBV3-2	TRBJ2-2
ASSYGEGFEQY	-	TRBV6-5	TRBJ2-7
ASSLGTGGIKTNEKLF	-	TRBV7-2	TRBJ1-4
ASRRTGGVTDTQY	-	TRBV19	TRBJ2-3
ASRGGSYNEQF	-	TRBV6-4	TRBJ2-1
ASRSSGMNTEAF	-	TRBV5-1	TRBJ1-1
ASLARGLANYNEQF	few	TRBV28	TRBJ2-1
ASSVTGGSYEQY	-	TRBV25-1	TRBJ2-7
ASSPRGLNNSPLH	-	TRBV6-6	TRBJ1-6
ASSFDSSYNEQF	few	TRBV5-1	TRBJ2-1
ASSPDRERGYT	-	TRBV7-9	TRBJ1-2
ASSQDLGYGDSYNSPLH	-	TRBV3-1/TRBV3-2	TRBJ1-6